These 18 T cell receptor beta chains came from one sample sequenced in a study of control samples from healthy donors and cancer patients. This table comes from immunoSEQ multiplex PCR, and its TCRdb copy is limited to in-frame clones, with some not included. Seen here are 150,000 or so clones, about 93% observed once, and the top ten hold approximately 2.5%. The sequenced sample was blood. The source is a man aged 45-60 years in good health.

This chain links TRBV5-4 with TRBJ2-1; the D gene is possibly TRBD2 (5 bases). CDR1 and CDR2 (germline): SGHNT, YYREEE (reference sequence). This CDR3 has 15 amino acids. Trimming took off 5 bases at V and 1 base at J, with 13 bases between the two ends. The CDR3 region is CASSGSVTSYNEQFF. CDR3 DNA sequence: TGTGCCAGCAGTGGTAGCGTTACATCCTACAATGAGCAGTTCTTC. Using reference TRBV5-4 and TRBJ2-1 for the parts outside the CDR3, the full variable domain is ETGVTQSPTHLIKTRGQQVTLRCSSQSGHNTVSWYQQALGQGPQFIFQYYREEENGRGNFPPRFSGLQFPNYSSELNVNALELDDSALYLCASSGSVTSYNEQFFGPGTRLTVL.

This clone showed up just once. The DNA of the CDR3 is TGTGCCAGCAGCGTCTCCGGGACAGGGAGCAATCAGCCCCAGCATTTT. Protein sequence: CASSVSGTGSNQPQHF. The V call is TRBV5-5, the J call TRBJ1-5; 9 nucleotides agree with TRBD1. Germline V gene sequence: CDR1 SGHKS, CDR2 YYEKEE (reference sequence). The CDR3 sequence is 16 residues long. V dropped 4 bases and J dropped 1; count of bases not matched to a gene: 6.

This rearrangement joins TRBV7-8 to TRBJ1-4; tentatively, D is TRBD1 (5 bases). Trimming removed 8 bases at V and 0 bases at J, with 13 bases between. Germline CDR1 reads SGHVS; CDR2 reads FQNEAQ. The CDR3 contains 15 residues. CDR3 amino acids: CASSYGGATNEKLFF. The CDR3, as DNA: TGTGCCAGCTCATACGGGGGGGCAACTAATGAAAAACTGTTTTTT.

The CDR3 DNA reads as TGCGCCAGCAGCTCTACCCCCCGGGGCCAGGGTAATGAAAAACTGTTTTTT. Its protein product is CASSSTPRGQGNEKLFF. The chain couples TRBV4-1 to TRBJ1-4, with D possibly matching TRBD1 (5 bases). The length of the CDR3 is 17 residues. Germline V gene lookup returns CDR1 MGHRA and CDR2 YSYEKL. Trimming removed 5 bases at V and 4 bases at J, with 20 bases between.

V and J are TRBV2 and TRBJ2-2, with TRBD2 matching over 7 bases. This CDR3 has 14 amino acids. V lost 6 bases to trimming and J lost 1 base; unmatched junction nucleotides: 2. Germline CDR1 and CDR2: SNHLY and FYNNEI. CDR3 residues: CASRKRENTGELFF. CDR3 nucleotides: TGTGCCAGCAGGAAGCGGGAGAACACCGGGGAGCTGTTTTTT.

The J gene is TRBJ2-4, the V gene TRBV4-1; TRBD2 matches 7 bases. This CDR3 comprises 15 residues. The V gene end was trimmed by 3 bases and the J gene end by 6 bases; junction bases not matched to a gene: 8. Germline-derived CDR1 and CDR2 are MGHRA and YSYEKL. CDR3 sequence: CASSHQSGGRNIQYF. The DNA for the CDR3 is TGCGCCAGCAGCCATCAAAGTGGCGGGAGAAACATTCAGTACTTC.

The chain carries TRBV11-2 and TRBJ2-3; TRBD2 matches at 8 bases. With V trimmed by 2 bases and J by 8 bases, 3 bases remained unmatched. Germline V gene data show CDR1 as SGHAT and CDR2 as FQNNGV. This CDR3 has 13 amino acids. The CDR3 coding sequence is TGTGCCAGCAGCTTACAAGCGGGAGTTACGCAGTATTTT. It specifies CASSLQAGVTQYF.

The chain joins TRBV28 to TRBJ2-2; D is uncertain. There are 12 residues in the CDR3. Germline CDR1 and CDR2: MDHEN and SYDVKM. V gave up 7 bases and J gave up 4 bases, with 7 bases separating them. The CDR3 DNA reads TGTGCCAGCACCATATCCACCGGGGAGCTGTTTTTT. It yields the protein CASTISTGELFF.

The chain recombines TRBV3-1 (or the pseudogene TRBV3-2) with TRBJ2-1; tentative D call: TRBD2 (7 bases). Germline CDR1 and CDR2: LGHDT and YNNKEL (reference sequence). The CDR3 spans 15 residues. The ends were cut back, 6 bases at V and 6 bases at J, with 18 bases in the middle. The DNA for the CDR3 is TGTGCCAGCAGTCTAGGGGGGGCACTCAGCAATGAGCAGTTCTTC. Encoded protein: CASSLGGALSNEQFF.

The gene calls are TRBV28 and TRBJ2-5; maybe TRBD2 (5 bases). CDR1 MDHEN and CDR2 SYDVKM come from the germline V gene. Deletions cut 6 bases from V and 5 bases from J, with 13 bases between. This CDR3 contains 13 residues. Here the CDR3 reads CASRWAGRETQYF. The DNA for the CDR3 is TGTGCCAGCAGGTGGGCGGGCAGGGAGACCCAGTACTTC.

This clone was counted a single time. The V and J genes are TRBV24-1 and TRBJ2-3; D is possibly TRBD1 or TRBD2 (6 bases each). The CDR3 loop spans 16 amino acids. Germline V lookup: CDR1 KGHDR, CDR2 SFDVKD. V lost 5 bases to trimming and J lost 1 base, with 15 bases between them. The CDR3 nucleotides are TGTGCCACCAGTGGCTTGGGGGGCAGACGCACAGATACGCAGTATTTT. Protein: CATSGLGGRRTDTQYF.

The CDR3 nucleotides are TGTGCCAGCAGCGGGTTAGGCAGGGGGATCGGAGGCTACACCTTC. Its translation is CASSGLGRGIGGYTF. The chain has TRBV5-4 and TRBJ1-2; TRBD1 matches 7 bases. The V gene's germline CDR1 is SGHNT and CDR2 YYREEE (reference sequence). V lost 4 bases and J lost 8; bases outside the gene matches: 14. This CDR3 comprises 15 residues.

DNA of the CDR3: TGTGCCAGCAGTTTGGGACAGGGGGCGTACGAGCAGTACTTC. Residues: CASSLGQGAYEQYF. The rearrangement joins TRBV28 to TRBJ2-7; TRBD1 matches 12 bases. V trimming: 3 bases; J trimming: 4 bases; junction bases outside the gene matches: 1. The CDR3 contains 14 residues. The germline V gene has CDR1 MDHEN and CDR2 SYDVKM.

The rearrangement links TRBV2 to TRBJ2-1; D is possibly TRBD2 (5 bases). CDR1 and CDR2 (germline): SNHLY, FYNNEI. This CDR3 has 12 amino acids. Trimming left V 6 bases short and J 9 bases short, with 12 bases between. The CDR3 coding sequence is TGTGCCAGCAGGGACTCCCTCGGTGAGCAGTTCTTC. This translates into CASRDSLGEQFF.

J is TRBJ2-2 and V is TRBV10-1; D may be TRBD1 or TRBD2 (5 bases each). Germline values: CDR1 WNHNN, CDR2 SYGVQD (reference sequence). This CDR3 spans 15 amino acids. V lost 5 bases to trimming and J lost 3 bases, with 13 bases between them. CDR3 residues: CASSRRGPHTGELFF. CDR3 DNA sequence: TGCGCCAGCAGTCGACGGGGACCACACACCGGGGAGCTGTTTTTT.

V usage is TRBV20-1 and J usage is TRBJ2-7; D not resolved. Trimming left V 3 bases short and J 6 bases short, with 12 bases between. The CDR3 is 12 amino acids. Per the germline V gene, CDR1 is DFQATT and CDR2 is SNEGSKA (reference sequence). CDR3 sequence (DNA): TGCAGTGCTAGTCCCCGCCCCCGCGAGCAGTACTTC. Its translation: CSASPRPREQYF.

This chain joins TRBV10-3 and TRBJ1-1; possible D gene TRBD1, 6 bases. V was trimmed by 3 bases and J by 8 bases, leaving 7 bases between them. CDR3 length: 11 amino acids. CDR1 and CDR2 from the germline V gene are ENHRY and SYGVKD. DNA of the CDR3: TGTGCCATCAGTGACAGGGGAGAAGCTTTCTTT. It specifies CAISDRGEAFF.

The chain combines TRBV5-1 with TRBJ2-3, with 7 bases fitting TRBD2. V lost 5 bases to trimming and J lost 7 bases; unmatched junction nucleotides: 7. CDR3 length: 13 residues. Germline V gives CDR1 SGHRS, CDR2 YFSETQ. The CDR3, as DNA: TGCGCCAGCAGTAGGGACTATCTCTATACGCAGTATTTT. This translates into CASSRDYLYTQYF.